This is a list of T cell receptor beta chains from one sample in a study of radiation and T cells in renal cell carcinoma. Assay used: immunoSEQ multiplex PCR; TCRdb lists only in-frame clones, some missing. The profile shows about 150,000 clones, 75% to 90% of them singletons. Sequencing used blood, obtained from a patient whose treatment included radiotherapy and nephrectomy. These receptors were taken from a woman aged 50 to 60 with renal cell carcinoma. The CDR3 runs from the conserved cysteine through the conserved F or W. Each record gives: J gene, CDR3 length, V gene, D gene, CDR3 protein, CDR3 DNA. D genes are given only for firm matches.

TRBJ1-6,16,TRBV5-4,NA,CASGLKGREKTSPLHF,TGTGCCAGCGGCCTGAAGGGGAGGGAGAAAACCTCACCCCTCCACTTT
TRBJ1-5,14,TRBV5-1,NA,CASSQGGTNQPQHF,TGCGCCAGCAGCCAAGGGGGGACCAATCAGCCCCAGCATTTT
TRBJ2-7,12,TRBV5-4,NA,CASSLGRVEQYF,TGTGCCAGCAGCTTGGGTCGGGTCGAGCAGTACTTC
TRBJ1-1,14,TRBV28,TRBD1,CASSPRTGNTEAFF,TGTGCCAGCAGTCCAAGGACAGGGAACACTGAAGCTTTCTTT
TRBJ2-1,15,TRBV2,TRBD2,CARATDREAYNEQFF,TGTGCCAGAGCCACCGACCGGGAGGCCTACAATGAGCAGTTCTTC
TRBJ2-7,15,TRBV6-1,TRBD2,CASSDGSGGVYEQYF,TGTGCCAGCAGTGATGGTTCGGGAGGGGTCTACGAGCAGTACTTC
TRBJ1-5,12,TRBV30,NA,CAWSDRRQPQHF,TGTGCCTGGAGTGATCGGCGTCAGCCCCAGCATTTT
TRBJ2-7,14,TRBV28,TRBD1,CASSIRDRGYEQYF,TGTGCCAGCAGTATCCGGGACAGGGGCTACGAGCAGTACTTC
TRBJ2-5,16,TRBV15,TRBD1,CATSRDRDSSRETQYF,TGTGCCACCAGCAGAGACAGGGACAGCTCTCGGGAGACCCAGTACTTC
TRBJ2-2,14,TRBV6-4,NA,CASRRTVNTGELFF,TGTGCCAGCAGACGGACTGTTAACACCGGGGAGCTGTTTTTT
TRBJ1-1,13,TRBV19,NA,CASSIKRNTEAFF,TGTGCCAGTAGTATAAAACGGAACACTGAAGCTTTCTTT
TRBJ1-1,11,TRBV29-1,TRBD1,CSVDRGTEAFF,TGCAGCGTCGACAGGGGTACTGAAGCTTTCTTT
TRBJ2-7,15,TRBV2,TRBD1,CASSSSGTGPYEQYF,TGTGCCAGCAGTTCAAGCGGGACAGGGCCCTACGAGCAGTACTTC
TRBJ1-5,15,TRBV5-1,NA,CASSLRGGSEGPQHF,TGCGCCAGCAGCTTAAGGGGCGGGTCTGAGGGCCCCCAGCATTTT
TRBJ2-7,16,TRBV18,TRBD2,CASSPGLADAGYEQYF,TGTGCCAGCTCACCGGGACTAGCGGACGCAGGCTACGAGCAGTACTTC